These 11 T cell receptor beta chains originate from one sample sequenced in a study of OX40 agonist ivuxolimab in advanced cancers. Measured with immunoSEQ multiplex PCR; TCRdb has only the in-frame clones, and not every one. The repertoire has about 63,000 clones, 80% to 90% of them found once; the top ten carry about a tenth. The sample in question was CD4+ or CD8+ T cells sorted from blood, obtained in a trial of the OX40 agonist ivuxolimab. The receptors originated from an adult with an advanced solid tumor such as melanoma, head and neck, liver or kidney cancer.

As for this clone: The same CDR3 arises from other DNA sequences in this sample as well. The chain has TRBV6-6 and TRBJ2-7, with 7 nucleotides matching TRBD1. The length of the CDR3 is 15 residues. Per the germline V gene, CDR1 is MNHNY and CDR2 is SVGAGI (reference sequence). With 2 bases clipped from V and 4 bases from J, the junction kept 8 bases outside the gene matches. The CDR3 region has the DNA TGTGCCAGCAGTTACGTACAAGGGGGCCGGTACGAGCAGTACTTC. Amino acids: CASSYVQGGRYEQYF.

The chain has TRBV7-9 and TRBJ2-3; the D is unclear. Trimming removed 5 bases from V and 3 bases from J, with 24 bases in between. CDR1 is SEHNR, CDR2 FQNEAQ, per germline (reference sequence). CDR3 length equals 18 residues. The CDR3: CASSAVPVGKVVTDTQYF. CDR3 DNA: TGTGCCAGCAGCGCTGTGCCAGTGGGAAAGGTTGTAACAGATACGCAGTATTTT.

The chain employs TRBV5-1 and TRBJ1-4; D remains unclear. Germline-derived CDR1 and CDR2 are SGHRS and YFSETQ. The CDR3 is made up of 13 amino acids. Trimming removed 4 bases at V and 11 bases at J, with 15 bases between. CDR3 protein: CASSQDVNLKLFF. Here the CDR3 DNA reads TGCGCCAGCAGCCAGGACGTAAACCTTAAACTGTTTTTT.

The V call is TRBV5-1, the J call TRBJ2-7; 8 bases are a match to TRBD1. V trimming: 7 bases; J trimming: 3 bases; junction bases outside the gene matches: 9. CDR1 SGHRS and CDR2 YFSETQ come from the germline V gene. There are 14 residues in the CDR3. Written as DNA, the CDR3 is TGCGCCAGCTCCATTACAGGGGGTAGCTACGAGCAGTACTTC. Residues: CASSITGGSYEQYF.

The chain uses TRBV6-1 and TRBJ1-3; D remains unclear. Per the germline V gene, CDR1 is MNHNS and CDR2 is SASEGT. The germline V and J ends were trimmed by 2 bases and 8 bases, with 16 bases remaining between them. The CDR3 has 15 residues. The chain's CDR3 is CASSELWAGVDTIYF. The CDR3 region has the DNA TGTGCCAGCAGTGAACTTTGGGCAGGCGTAGACACCATATATTTT.

The chain uses TRBV5-1 and TRBJ1-5, with TRBD1 matching 9 bases. Germline CDR1 reads SGHRS; CDR2 reads YFSETQ. Unmatched junction bases numbered 5, after V lost 4 bases and J lost 3 bases. The CDR3 has 15 amino acids. The CDR3 sequence is CASSLGDRDNQPQHF. Written as DNA, the CDR3 is TGCGCCAGCAGCCTGGGGGACAGGGACAATCAGCCCCAGCATTTT.

This clone has only a few counts. This rearrangement joins TRBV10-1 to TRBJ2-2; a possible D gene is TRBD2 (5 bases). V lost 0 bases, J lost 8 bases, and 7 bases lay in between. This CDR3 is 13 amino acids long. CDR1 and CDR2 from the germline V gene are WNHNN and SYGVQD (reference sequence). CDR3 nucleotide sequence: TGCGCCAGCAGTGAGTCGAGGGTTGGGGAGCTGTTTTTT. It yields the protein CASSESRVGELFF.

The rearrangement links TRBV1 to TRBJ2-1; the table's D call, TRBD2, was not checked against the DNA. TRBV1 is described as a pseudogene. This CDR3 is 17 amino acids long. DNA for the CDR3: TGCACCAGCAGCCAGGCGGGGCGGGAGTGCGCCTACAATGAGCAGTTCTTC. This sequence encodes CTSSQAGRECAYNEQFF.

The chain uses TRBV11-2 and TRBJ1-5; the D gene is possibly TRBD1 (5 bases). Germline loops: CDR1 SGHAT, CDR2 FQNNGV. V shed 2 bases and J shed 7 bases, with 15 bases lying between them. The length of the CDR3 is 15 residues. The CDR3 sequence: CASSLSLGVGQPQHF. The CDR3 region has the DNA TGTGCCAGCAGCTTATCCCTAGGGGTGGGCCAGCCCCAGCATTTT.

The sample holds one count of this clone. J is TRBJ2-2 and V is TRBV5-1; the match to TRBD1 covers 8 bases. The V gene end was trimmed by 4 bases and the J gene end by 3 bases; junction bases not matched to a gene: 8. Looked up from germline, CDR1 is SGHRS and CDR2 is YFSETQ. The CDR3 extends over 16 amino acids. The CDR3: CASSGQGAQYTGELFF. CDR3 nucleotide sequence: TGCGCCAGCAGCGGGCAGGGGGCGCAGTACACCGGGGAGCTGTTTTTT.

The V call is TRBV28, the J call TRBJ2-6, with D uncertain. Germline lookup yields CDR1 MDHEN and CDR2 SYDVKM. This CDR3 region has 15 residues. The V gene lost 4 bases and the J gene lost 1 base, with 8 bases spanning the gap. The CDR3 region is CASSSRKSGANVLTF. The CDR3, as DNA: TGTGCCAGCAGTTCCAGGAAGTCTGGGGCCAACGTCCTGACTTTC.